The 10 T cell receptor beta chains below all came from one sample that was sequenced in a study of breast tumors, draining lymph nodes, adjacent tissues. Samples came from axillary lymph nodes draining the breast cancer. TCRdb used MiXCR to reprocess the multiplex PCR reads, holding one entry per CDR3 protein. The sample has about 110,000 distinct CDR3 sequences, under 40% seen once; the top ten hold around 5.9%. Sequencing used axillary lymph node tissue. The receptors derive from a female donor with breast cancer. Some clones in this sample may be carry-over from other donors' samples.

The chain recombines TRBV10-1 with TRBJ1-3, with 7 bases lining up with TRBD1. V lost 2 bases, J lost 3 bases, and 10 bases stayed unmatched. Per the germline V gene, CDR1 is WNHNN and CDR2 is SYGVQD (reference sequence). There are 17 residues in the CDR3. The CDR3 coding sequence is TGCGCCAGCAGTGAGCCTAAAGGCAGGGGGAATGGAAACACCATATATTTT. Translating it yields CASSEPKGRGNGNTIYF.

This clonotype was detected ten times or more. This chain uses TRBV6-5 with TRBJ2-7, with 10 bases fitting TRBD1. The junction had 6 bases not matched to a gene; V was cut back by 9 bases and J by 1 base. Germline CDR1 reads MNHEY; CDR2 reads SVGAGI. The CDR3 runs to 14 residues. In DNA, the CDR3 is TGTGCCAGTCGACGACAGGGGGCTTCCTACGAGCAGTACTTC. As protein: CASRRQGASYEQYF.

The CDR3 reads CASSHLDHYEQYF. The CDR3 DNA is TGTGCCAGCAGCCATCTCGACCATTACGAGCAGTACTTC. The V call is TRBV7-9, the J call TRBJ2-7; D gene unclear. Trimming took 5 bases from V and 4 from J, leaving 12 bases between them. Per germline, CDR1 SEHNR and CDR2 FQNEAQ (reference sequence). The CDR3 loop spans 13 amino acids.

Turning to this clonotype: At one end, the junction sequence differs from germline, possibly due to a read error. V is TRBV7-2 and J is TRBJ1-2, with 8 nucleotides matching TRBD1. The CDR3 covers 13 residues. Per germline, CDR1 SGHTA and CDR2 FQGNSA. The CDR3 DNA reads as TGCGCCAGCAGCCACAGGGGGTACTATGGCTACACCTTC. It translates to CASSHRGYYGYTF.

This clonotype came up once. At one end, the junction sequence differs from germline, possibly due to a read error. The chain links TRBV20-1 to TRBJ2-1; no clear D gene. Germline CDR1 and CDR2: DFQATT and SNEGSKA (reference sequence). The length of the CDR3 is 16 residues. CDR3 sequence: CIARERLRSSYNEQFF. Here the CDR3 DNA reads TGCATTGCTAGAGAACGGTTGCGGAGCTCCTACAATGAGCAGTTCTTC.

With respect to this clonotype: A read error may explain this, as a much larger clone is one base away. The J gene is TRBJ2-1, the V gene TRBV20-1; D is ambiguous. CDR3 size: 11 residues. Germline CDR1 DFQATT, CDR2 SNEGSKA (reference sequence). The CDR3 DNA sequence: TGCAGTGCTAGTCTTATTGATGAGCAGTCCTTC. It encodes CSASLIDEQSF.

This clonotype was seen ten or more times. The chain couples TRBV19 to TRBJ1-3, with TRBD1 identical over 8 bases. Germline V gene data show CDR1 as LNHDA and CDR2 as SQIVND (reference sequence). V gave up 10 bases and J gave up 11 bases; unmatched junction bases: 16. This CDR3 has 14 residues. The CDR3 nucleotides are TGTGCCACCCTAGCCGGACAGGGTCGTGGCGCCATATATTTT. This codes for CATLAGQGRGAIYF.

This clonotype was counted ten times or more. The genes are TRBV6-2 or TRBV6-3 and TRBJ2-2, with D uncertain. CDR3 length equals 16 residues. Per the germline V gene, CDR1 is MNHEY and CDR2 is SVGEGT. V was cut by 7 bases and J by 2 bases, with 17 bases left in between. The CDR3 DNA reads TGTGCCAGCACCACGAGGCTCCAGATCAACACCGGGGAGCTGTTTTTT. As protein: CASTTRLQINTGELFF.

This clonotype was found many times. The chain has TRBV9 and TRBJ2-1; D is possibly TRBD1 (5 bases). The V gene's germline CDR1 is SGDLS and CDR2 YYNGEE. The CDR3 length is 16 residues. Trimming stripped 0 bases from V and 7 bases from J, with 17 bases between. DNA for the CDR3: TGTGCCAGCAGCGTAGGGGCAGGGCGTGTGGGGAATGAGCAGTTCTTC. This encodes CASSVGAGRVGNEQFF.

For this clonotype: A read error may produce the germline difference seen at one junction end. The rearrangement links TRBV10-3 to TRBJ2-1; D might be TRBD2 (7 bases). The germline V gene has CDR1 ENHRY and CDR2 SYGVKD. CDR3 size: 15 residues. CDR3 in amino acids: CAISVQGGGFNGQFF. The DNA of the CDR3 is TGTGCCATCAGTGTACAGGGAGGGGGGTTTAATGGGCAGTTCTTC.